One T cell receptor beta chain is described in this entry. Its antigen is unidentified. The data originate from a study of blood T cells in healthy people across ages. In the study overall: For every two T cells, template switching captured about one barcoded beta molecule. Study outcomes and limitations: Strong correlation existed between TCR beta diversity and naive T cell percentage. Higher diversity, along with more naive CD4+ cells, distinguished long-lived donors from aged donors. Those diversity estimates obtained from one million T cells were thought to be underestimates.

A sample-barcoded 5' primer and a J-beta primer mix were used in a second PCR of about 7 to 12 cycles. Each CDR3 protein gets one entry after TCRdb re-called the 5' RACE reads with MiXCR. The table includes about 1.5 million distinct CDR3 sequences, approximately 43% detected once. The CDR3 totals 13 residues. Germline CDR1 reads SGHTA; CDR2 reads FQGNSA. The chain recombines TRBV7-2 with TRBJ2-1; D remains ambiguous. The closer fit of TRBJ2-7 to the DNA end suggests the J call may be wrong. The sequenced sample consisted of blood. The TCR originated in a woman under 30 in good health. The CDR3 bases are TGTGCCAGCAGCTTAGCATACTACAATGAGCAGTACTTC. It codes for CASSLAYYNEQYF.